Following are 29 T cell receptor beta chains from one sample sequenced in a study of blood T cell repertoires in COVID-19. Assay used: immunoSEQ multiplex PCR; TCRdb lists only in-frame clones, some missing. The sample shows some 260,000 clones, approximately 90% of them seen only once. Source material: PBMCs or T cells enriched from blood (not recorded which). These receptors originate from a woman aged 30 to 39 with acute COVID-19.

The V call is TRBV4-1, the J call TRBJ1-1, with TRBD1 as a possible D gene (5 bases). V was trimmed by 4 bases and J by 0 bases, leaving 15 bases between them. The CDR3 is made up of 16 amino acids. Germline V gives CDR1 MGHRA, CDR2 YSYEKL. The CDR3 loop is CASSLGGAALNTEAFF. CDR3 bases: TGCGCCAGCAGCCTGGGAGGGGCAGCCCTGAACACTGAAGCTTTCTTT.

The chain has TRBV6-6 and TRBJ2-7; the match to TRBD2 covers 12 bases. CDR1 is MNHNY, CDR2 SVGAGI, per germline (reference sequence). The CDR3 has 18 amino acids. The junction had 11 bases not matched to a gene; V was cut back by 5 bases and J by 0 bases. CDR3 residues: CASSPWLAGGFSSYEQYF. The CDR3 DNA reads as TGTGCCAGCAGTCCTTGGCTAGCGGGAGGGTTCAGCTCCTACGAGCAGTACTTC.

This sequence joins TRBV7-6 and TRBJ1-2, with D uncertain. Germline-derived CDR1 and CDR2 are SGHVS and FNYEAQ. The CDR3 runs 15 residues. Deletions cut 5 bases from V and 2 bases from J, with 15 bases between. The CDR3 DNA follows: TGTGCCAGCAGCCCCGGGAAGGGTCCCAACTATGGCTACACCTTC. Encoded protein: CASSPGKGPNYGYTF.

Only a few counts were recorded for this clone. The V call is TRBV7-2, the J call TRBJ1-5; D unclear. The CDR3 contains 13 residues. Trimming stripped 8 bases from V and 2 bases from J, with 10 bases between. In germline, CDR1 is SGHTA, CDR2 FQGNSA. The CDR3, as DNA: TGTGCCAGCGCCGTGAGGGGCAATCAGCCCCAGCATTTT. This encodes CASAVRGNQPQHF.

This clone was picked up one time. The rearrangement links TRBV5-6 to TRBJ2-2; 10 nucleotides agree with TRBD1. Germline assignment: CDR1 SGHDT and CDR2 YYEEEE. The CDR3 is 15 amino acids. The J segment lost 9 bases and the V segment lost 4 bases, leaving 9 bases of the junction unmatched. CDR3 nucleotides: TGTGCCAGCAGCGATCCAGGGACAGGGGCTCGGGAGCTGTTTTTT. Residues: CASSDPGTGARELFF. Based on the CDR3 plus reference TRBV5-6 and TRBJ2-2, the full variable domain is DAGVTQSPTHLIKTRGQQVTLRCSPKSGHDTVSWYQQALGQGPQFIFQYYEEEERQRGNFPDRFSGHQFPNYSSELNVNALLLGDSALYLCASSDPGTGARELFFGEGSRLTVL.

This rearrangement joins TRBV3-1 (or the pseudogene TRBV3-2) to TRBJ2-6, with unresolved D. The V gene's germline CDR1 is LGHDT and CDR2 YNNKEL (reference sequence). Trimming removed 4 bases from V and 2 bases from J, with 9 bases in between. The CDR3 totals 15 residues. The chain's CDR3 is CASSLKSPGANVLTF. DNA for the CDR3: TGTGCCAGCAGCCTGAAGAGTCCTGGGGCCAACGTCCTGACTTTC.

V usage is TRBV28 and J usage is TRBJ1-5; D not certain. V was clipped by 2 bases and J by 7 bases, with 12 bases between them. This CDR3 has 14 amino acids. From germline, CDR1 is MDHEN and CDR2 SYDVKM. This CDR3 reads CASSLGQDGQPQHF. Here the CDR3 DNA reads TGTGCCAGCAGTTTAGGTCAGGATGGCCAGCCCCAGCATTTT.

The V gene is TRBV7-2, the J gene TRBJ2-3, with D hard to call. The CDR3 spans 14 residues. With 5 bases removed from V and 1 base from J, the gap between germline ends came to 10 bases. Germline V gives CDR1 SGHTA, CDR2 FQGNSA. CDR3 in amino acids: CASSRGFGTDTQYF. CDR3 sequence (DNA): TGTGCCAGCAGCCGCGGCTTTGGCACAGATACGCAGTATTTT.

The chain is built from TRBV5-1 and TRBJ1-5, with a weak D call TRBD1 (6 bases). Germline V gene lookup returns CDR1 SGHRS and CDR2 YFSETQ. Trimming took 0 bases from V and 6 from J, leaving 13 bases between them. This CDR3 comprises 15 residues. The CDR3 reads CASSLEGQVGQPQHF. The CDR3 DNA is TGCGCCAGCAGCTTGGAGGGACAAGTGGGTCAGCCCCAGCATTTT.

The chain recombines TRBV28 with TRBJ2-1; D is unresolved. Trimming cost V 3 bases and J 9 bases, with 6 bases left between them. CDR1 is MDHEN and CDR2 is SYDVKM in the germline V gene. The CDR3 extends over 11 amino acids. The CDR3 is CASSFSREQFF. As DNA, the CDR3 is TGTGCCAGCAGTTTTTCGCGTGAGCAGTTCTTC.

The chain links TRBV18 to TRBJ2-2, with 10 nucleotides matching TRBD1. V lost 1 base, J lost 7 bases, and 9 bases stayed unmatched. Looked up from germline, CDR1 is KGHSH and CDR2 is LQKENI. This CDR3 comprises 17 residues. This CDR3 reads CASSPQEGQGSLGELFF. CDR3 sequence (DNA): TGTGCCAGCTCACCACAGGAGGGACAGGGGAGTCTCGGGGAGCTGTTTTTT.

This clone was counted a few times. The CDR3 DNA sequence: TGTGCCACCAGTGTAACGGGACAGCGCATATACATGAACACTGAAGCTTTCTTT. Its translation is CATSVTGQRIYMNTEAFF. The V gene is TRBV24-1, the J gene TRBJ1-1, with TRBD1 matching 7 bases. Trimming cost V 5 bases and J 0 bases; bases outside gene matches: 14. The CDR3 spans 18 residues. Germline values: CDR1 KGHDR, CDR2 SFDVKD.

The V call is TRBV5-5, the J call TRBJ2-1; D remains ambiguous. The CDR3 sequence is 13 residues long. Germline V lookup: CDR1 SGHKS, CDR2 YYEKEE (reference sequence). With 5 bases removed from V and 2 bases from J, the gap between germline ends came to 8 bases. The CDR3 sequence: CASSEAPYNEQFF. The DNA of the CDR3 is TGTGCCAGCAGTGAAGCCCCCTACAATGAGCAGTTCTTC.

V and J are TRBV12-3 or TRBV12-4 and TRBJ1-2; D possibly corresponds to TRBD1 (6 bases). This CDR3 has 13 amino acids. The germline V and J ends were trimmed by 6 bases and 2 bases, with 10 bases remaining between them. The CDR3 is CASSPDSNYGYTF. For the CDR3, the DNA is TGTGCCAGCAGCCCGGACAGCAACTATGGCTACACCTTC.

The CDR3 protein is CASSTRLAGTDTQYF. The DNA of the CDR3 is TGTGCCAGCAGTACGAGACTAGCGGGGACAGATACGCAGTATTTT. V is TRBV6-2 or TRBV6-3 and J is TRBJ2-3; 11 bases are shared with TRBD2. V lost 5 bases, J lost 3 bases, and 4 bases stayed unmatched. Germline V gene lookup returns CDR1 MNHEY and CDR2 SVGEGT. The CDR3 contains 15 residues.

Here the CDR3 DNA reads TGTGCCAGTAGTCCAACAGGAGTAGGATCTGGGGCCAACGTCCTGACTTTC. Translating it yields CASSPTGVGSGANVLTF. This chain uses TRBV19 with TRBJ2-6, with D perhaps matching TRBD1 (5 bases). The CDR3 runs 17 residues. V lost 5 bases, J lost 1 base, and 15 bases lay in between. The V gene's germline CDR1 is LNHDA and CDR2 SQIVND (reference sequence). Filled out from reference TRBV19 and TRBJ2-6, the complete variable domain reads DGGITQSPKYLFRKEGQNVTLSCEQNLNHDAMYWYRQDPGQGLRLIYYSQIVNDFQKGDIAEGYSVSREKKESFPLTVTSAQKNPTAFYLCASSPTGVGSGANVLTFGAGSRLTVL.

This chain connects TRBV28 to TRBJ1-1; TRBD1 might be the D (5 bases). The CDR3 runs to 12 residues. Germline V CDR1 and CDR2: MDHEN, SYDVKM. The ends were cut back, 2 bases at V and 10 bases at J, with 11 bases in the middle. As DNA, the CDR3 is TGTGCCAGCAGTTTAAGGGGTCGGATAGCTTTCTTT. Protein: CASSLRGRIAFF.

CDR3 amino acids: CASTGTDYGYTF. The CDR3 nucleotides read TGCGCCAGCACCGGGACAGACTATGGCTACACCTTC. The rearrangement uses TRBV5-1 and TRBJ1-2; the match to TRBD1 covers 7 bases. CDR3 length: 12 amino acids. The V gene end was trimmed by 6 bases and the J gene end by 3 bases; junction bases not matched to a gene: 2. Germline lookup yields CDR1 SGHRS and CDR2 YFSETQ.

This clone was seen a handful of times. J is TRBJ1-1 and V is TRBV29-1; D gene unclear. The CDR3 loop spans 13 amino acids. Trimming pared 4 bases from V and 10 bases from J, leaving 19 bases between. Germline values: CDR1 SQVTM, CDR2 ANQGSEA. CDR3 sequence (DNA): TGCAGCGTTGGGCCAGGAATGGTTCTTGGAGCTTTCTTT. Translation gives CSVGPGMVLGAFF.

This sequence joins TRBV19 and TRBJ2-3; D remains ambiguous. Germline V gives CDR1 LNHDA, CDR2 SQIVND (reference sequence). Trimming took 7 bases from V and 0 from J, leaving 11 bases between them. CDR3 length: 14 amino acids. CDR3 region: CASTPTGSTDTQYF. Written as DNA, the CDR3 is TGTGCCAGTACCCCCACTGGTAGCACAGATACGCAGTATTTT.

This clone was recorded only once. The chain joins TRBV7-8 to TRBJ1-2; possible D gene TRBD1, 6 bases. V dropped 1 base and J dropped 4 bases, with 10 bases sitting between them. Germline assignment: CDR1 SGHVS and CDR2 FQNEAQ. This CDR3 has 14 residues. This CDR3 is CASSLDGQPYGYTF. The CDR3 DNA sequence: TGTGCCAGCAGCTTAGATGGACAGCCCTATGGCTACACCTTC.

The rearrangement uses TRBV7-2 and TRBJ2-3, with a tentative D call TRBD1 (6 bases). This CDR3 is built from 16 residues. CDR1 is SGHTA and CDR2 is FQGNSA in the germline V gene. V was shortened by 5 bases and J by 3 bases, with 18 bases between the two germline ends. For the CDR3, the DNA is TGTGCCAGCAGCGCCATACAGGGTCGGTCGACAGATACGCAGTATTTT. Its translation is CASSAIQGRSTDTQYF.

This rearrangement joins TRBV29-1 to TRBJ2-1; TRBD2 matches at 10 bases. The CDR3 contains 15 residues. After removal of 4 bases from V and 9 bases from J, the junction contained 12 bases not matched to a gene. CDR1 SQVTM and CDR2 ANQGSEA come from the germline V gene. The DNA for the CDR3 is TGCAGCGTTGGAAGGGCTAGCGGGAGCTCGGTTGAGCAGTTCTTC. Amino acids: CSVGRASGSSVEQFF.

The rearrangement links TRBV25-1 to TRBJ1-3; 8 nucleotides align to TRBD1. Germline V lookup: CDR1 MGHDK, CDR2 SYGVNS. Germline trimming cut 4 bases from V and 9 bases from J; bases unmatched to any gene: 14. This CDR3 comprises 16 residues. The CDR3 bases are TGTGCCAGCAGTGGCCCCGGACAGGGAGTCATGGGCACCATATATTTT. This codes for CASSGPGQGVMGTIYF.

The chain links TRBV7-2 to TRBJ2-7; maybe TRBD2 (6 bases). The CDR3 extends over 18 amino acids. V lost 4 bases and J 2 bases, leaving 24 bases between the germline ends. Germline values: CDR1 SGHTA, CDR2 FQGNSA. DNA of the CDR3: TGTGCCAGCAGCTCCGGAGGGGTGGGAATTGTGCGCCCCTACGAGCAGTACTTC. Its protein product is CASSSGGVGIVRPYEQYF.

The chain links TRBV4-3 to TRBJ2-6; TRBD1 matches 9 bases. The CDR3 sequence is 17 residues long. V gave up 6 bases and J gave up 0 bases; unmatched junction bases: 6. In germline, CDR1 is LGHNA, CDR2 YSLEER. In DNA, the CDR3 is TGCGCCAGCAGTCCCGGGACAGGGCGCTCTGGGGCCAACGTCCTGACTTTC. This translates into CASSPGTGRSGANVLTF.

This chain connects TRBV18 to TRBJ2-1; TRBD2 matches at 13 bases. V was clipped by 3 bases and J by 0 bases; unmatched bases: 8. The CDR3 covers 19 residues. CDR1 is KGHSH, CDR2 LQKENI, per germline. CDR3 amino acids: CASSPSLAGGQSSYNEQFF. The CDR3 DNA follows: TGTGCCAGCTCACCGTCACTAGCGGGAGGGCAGAGCTCCTACAATGAGCAGTTCTTC.

The chain has TRBV11-2 and TRBJ2-1; 8 nucleotides line up with TRBD2. The CDR3 covers 13 residues. Unmatched junction bases numbered 14, after V lost 7 bases and J lost 15 bases. Germline CDR1 reads SGHAT; CDR2 reads FQNNGV. CDR3 residues: CASTVAGRTPPFF. The CDR3 DNA sequence: TGTGCCAGCACCGTAGCGGGACGAACCCCCCCGTTCTTC.

This chain joins TRBV5-1 and TRBJ2-7; 11 positions match TRBD2. The V gene end was trimmed by 1 base and the J gene end by 1 base; junction bases not matched to a gene: 7. The CDR3 has 17 residues. Germline CDR1 and CDR2: SGHRS and YFSETQ. CDR3 DNA sequence: TGCGCCAGCAGCTTGCCACTAGCGGGAGAGGGGTCCTACGAGCAGTACTTC. Amino acids: CASSLPLAGEGSYEQYF.